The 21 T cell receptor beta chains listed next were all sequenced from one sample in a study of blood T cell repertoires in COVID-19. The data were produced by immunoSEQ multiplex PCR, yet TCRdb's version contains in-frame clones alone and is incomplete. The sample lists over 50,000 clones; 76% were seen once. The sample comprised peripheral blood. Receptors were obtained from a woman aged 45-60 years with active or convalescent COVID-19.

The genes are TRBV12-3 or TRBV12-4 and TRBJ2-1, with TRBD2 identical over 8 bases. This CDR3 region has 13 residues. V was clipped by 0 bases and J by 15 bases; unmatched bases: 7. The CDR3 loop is CASSLADNSGTFF. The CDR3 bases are TGTGCCAGCAGTTTAGCGGATAATAGCGGGACGTTCTTC.

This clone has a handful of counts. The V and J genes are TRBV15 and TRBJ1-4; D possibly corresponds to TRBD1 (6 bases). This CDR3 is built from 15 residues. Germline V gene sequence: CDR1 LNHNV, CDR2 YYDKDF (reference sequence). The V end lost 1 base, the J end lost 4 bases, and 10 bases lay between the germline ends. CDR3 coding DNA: TGTGCCACCAGCAGAGCGGCAGGGGATAATGAAAAACTGTTTTTT. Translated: CATSRAAGDNEKLFF.

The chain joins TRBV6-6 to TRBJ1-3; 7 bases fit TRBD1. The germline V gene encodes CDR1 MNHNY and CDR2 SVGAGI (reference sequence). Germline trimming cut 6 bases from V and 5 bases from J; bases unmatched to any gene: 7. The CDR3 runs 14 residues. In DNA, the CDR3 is TGTGCCAGCAGGACAGGGAACGAGAGAAACACCATATATTTT. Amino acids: CASRTGNERNTIYF.

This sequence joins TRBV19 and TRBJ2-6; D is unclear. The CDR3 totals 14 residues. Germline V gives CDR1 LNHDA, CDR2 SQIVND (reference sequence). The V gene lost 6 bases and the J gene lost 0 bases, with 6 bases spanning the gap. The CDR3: CASRALSGANVLTF. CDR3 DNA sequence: TGTGCCAGTAGAGCTCTCTCTGGGGCCAACGTCCTGACTTTC.

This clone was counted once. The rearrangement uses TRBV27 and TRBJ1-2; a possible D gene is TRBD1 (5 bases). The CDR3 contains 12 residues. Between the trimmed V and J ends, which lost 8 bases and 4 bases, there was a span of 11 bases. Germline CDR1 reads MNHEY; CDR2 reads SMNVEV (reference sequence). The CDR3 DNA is TGTGCCAGCCGCCAGGGTCCCTATGGCTACACCTTC. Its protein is CASRQGPYGYTF.

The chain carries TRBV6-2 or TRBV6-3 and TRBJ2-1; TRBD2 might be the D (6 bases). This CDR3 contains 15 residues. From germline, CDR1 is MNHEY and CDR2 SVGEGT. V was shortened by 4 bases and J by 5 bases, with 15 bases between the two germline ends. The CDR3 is CASSSPGLGHNEQFF. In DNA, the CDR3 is TGTGCCAGCAGTTCTCCGGGACTCGGCCACAATGAGCAGTTCTTC.

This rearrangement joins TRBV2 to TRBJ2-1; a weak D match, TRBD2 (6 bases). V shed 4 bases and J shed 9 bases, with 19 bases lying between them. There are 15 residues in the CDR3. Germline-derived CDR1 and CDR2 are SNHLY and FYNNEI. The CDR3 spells CASSGASAFHGEQFF. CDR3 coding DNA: TGTGCCAGCAGTGGTGCTAGCGCTTTCCACGGTGAGCAGTTCTTC.

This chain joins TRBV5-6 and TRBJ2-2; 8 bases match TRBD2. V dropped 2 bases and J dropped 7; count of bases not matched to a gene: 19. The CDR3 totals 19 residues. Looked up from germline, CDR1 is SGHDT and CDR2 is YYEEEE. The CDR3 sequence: CASSLISGKLRDRGGELFF. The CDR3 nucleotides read TGTGCCAGCAGCTTAATTAGCGGGAAGCTCCGGGACCGGGGCGGGGAGCTGTTTTTT.

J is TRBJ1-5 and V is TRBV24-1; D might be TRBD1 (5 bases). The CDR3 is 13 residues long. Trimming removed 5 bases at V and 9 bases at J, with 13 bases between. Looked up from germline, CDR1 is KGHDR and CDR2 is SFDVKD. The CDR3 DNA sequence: TGTGCCACCAGTGCCCGGGGGGAAGGGCCCCAGCATTTT. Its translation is CATSARGEGPQHF.

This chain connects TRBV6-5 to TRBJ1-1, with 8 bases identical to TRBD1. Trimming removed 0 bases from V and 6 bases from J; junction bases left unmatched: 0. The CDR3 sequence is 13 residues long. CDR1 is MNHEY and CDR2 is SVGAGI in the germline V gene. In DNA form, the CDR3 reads TGTGCCAGCAGTTACTCGACAGGGGCTGAAGCTTTCTTT. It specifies CASSYSTGAEAFF.

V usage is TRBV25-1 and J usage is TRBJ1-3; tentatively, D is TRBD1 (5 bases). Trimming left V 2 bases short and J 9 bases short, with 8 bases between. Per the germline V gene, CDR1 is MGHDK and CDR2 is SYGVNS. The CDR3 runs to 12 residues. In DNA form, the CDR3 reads TGTGCCAGCAGTGAAGGAACAGGCACCATATATTTT. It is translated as CASSEGTGTIYF.

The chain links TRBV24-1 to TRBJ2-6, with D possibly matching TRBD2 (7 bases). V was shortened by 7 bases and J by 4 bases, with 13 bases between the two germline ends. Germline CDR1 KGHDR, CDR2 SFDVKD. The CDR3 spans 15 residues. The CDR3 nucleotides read TGTGCCACCAGCCCCGGGGGGCTCGGGGCCAACGTCCTGACTTTC. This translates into CATSPGGLGANVLTF.

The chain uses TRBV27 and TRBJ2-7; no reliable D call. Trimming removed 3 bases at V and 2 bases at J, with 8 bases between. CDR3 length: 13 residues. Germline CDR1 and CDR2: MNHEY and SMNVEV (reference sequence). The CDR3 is CASSFSPAYEQYF. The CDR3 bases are TGTGCCAGCAGTTTTTCGCCAGCCTACGAGCAGTACTTC.

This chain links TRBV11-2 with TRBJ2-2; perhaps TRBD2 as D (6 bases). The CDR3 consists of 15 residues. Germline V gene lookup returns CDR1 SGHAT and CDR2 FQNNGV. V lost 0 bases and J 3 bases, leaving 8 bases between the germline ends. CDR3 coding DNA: TGTGCCAGCAGCTTAGATTGGAGGGACACCGGGGAGCTGTTTTTT. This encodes CASSLDWRDTGELFF.

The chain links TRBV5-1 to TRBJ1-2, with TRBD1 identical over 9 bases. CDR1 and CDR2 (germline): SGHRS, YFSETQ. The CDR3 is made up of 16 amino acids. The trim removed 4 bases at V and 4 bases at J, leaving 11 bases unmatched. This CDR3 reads CASSPGQGYLGYGYTF. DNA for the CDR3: TGCGCCAGCAGCCCGGGACAGGGATACCTAGGCTATGGCTACACCTTC.

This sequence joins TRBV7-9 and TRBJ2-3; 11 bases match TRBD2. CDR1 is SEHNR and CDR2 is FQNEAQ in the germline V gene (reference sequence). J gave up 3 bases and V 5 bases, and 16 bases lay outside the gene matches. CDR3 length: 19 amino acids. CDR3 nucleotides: TGTGCCAGCAGCCCCGGGACTAGCGGTTCGGGGCTACGGACAGATACGCAGTATTTT. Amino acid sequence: CASSPGTSGSGLRTDTQYF.

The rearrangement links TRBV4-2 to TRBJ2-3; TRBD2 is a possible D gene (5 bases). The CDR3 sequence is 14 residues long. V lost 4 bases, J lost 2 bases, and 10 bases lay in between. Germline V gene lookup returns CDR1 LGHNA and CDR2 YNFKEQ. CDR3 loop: CASSPRTLTDTQYF. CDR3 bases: TGTGCCAGCAGCCCCAGGACTCTCACAGATACGCAGTATTTT.

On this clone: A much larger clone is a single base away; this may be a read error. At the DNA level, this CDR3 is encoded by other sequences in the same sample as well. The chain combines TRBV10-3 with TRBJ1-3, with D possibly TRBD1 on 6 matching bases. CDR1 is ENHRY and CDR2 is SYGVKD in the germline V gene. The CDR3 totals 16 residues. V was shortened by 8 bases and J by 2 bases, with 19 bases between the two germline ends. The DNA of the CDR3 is TGTGCCATCCGGGGACCGGGGGGGGCTGCTGGAAACACCATATATTTT. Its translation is CAIRGPGGAAGNTIYF.

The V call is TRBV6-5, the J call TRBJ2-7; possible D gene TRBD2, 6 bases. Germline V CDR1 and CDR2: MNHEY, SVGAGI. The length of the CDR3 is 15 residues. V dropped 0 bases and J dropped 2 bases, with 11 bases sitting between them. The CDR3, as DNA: TGTGCCAGCAGTTACTCGTCGGGACTCCCCTACGAGCAGTACTTC. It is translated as CASSYSSGLPYEQYF.

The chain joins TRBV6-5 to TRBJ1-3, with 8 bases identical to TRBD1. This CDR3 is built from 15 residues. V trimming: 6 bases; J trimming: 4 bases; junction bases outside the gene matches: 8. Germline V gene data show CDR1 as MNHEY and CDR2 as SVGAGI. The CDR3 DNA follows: TGTGCCAGCAGCCTCCTCGACAGGGGAGGAAACACCATATATTTT. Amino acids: CASSLLDRGGNTIYF.

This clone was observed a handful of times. CDR3 in DNA: TGTGCCAGCAGAACAGGGAATCAGCCCCAGCATTTT. The encoded protein is CASRTGNQPQHF. This chain uses TRBV27 with TRBJ1-5; a weak D match, TRBD1 (6 bases). Trimming removed 6 bases from V and 4 bases from J, with 7 bases in between. Looked up from germline, CDR1 is MNHEY and CDR2 is SMNVEV (reference sequence). The CDR3 totals 12 residues.